This T cell receptor beta chain comes out of a study of T cells after yellow fever vaccination. 5'RACE template switching added a universal primer site and UMIs to TCR cDNA. TCRdb redid the calling of the 5' RACE reads with MiXCR, one entry per CDR3 protein. The sample lists 500,000 to 650,000 distinct CDR3 sequences, around 12% occurring once. This CDR3 is 16 amino acids long. V lost 1 base to trimming and J lost 7 bases; unmatched junction nucleotides: 8. Per the germline V gene, CDR1 is MNHEY and CDR2 is SVGAGI. Turning to this clonotype: Its antigen is as yet unknown.

General study points: Overlap between CD4 and CD8 compartments was detected for a small share of clonotypes. One caveat is that FACS-sorted repertoires could contain abundant clonotypes contaminating from the bulk population.

The clonotype comes from a young man who received the YFV17D yellow fever vaccine. The chain couples TRBV6-5 to TRBJ2-1; 9 bases fit TRBD2. Sequencing used PBMCs, obtained on the day of the yellow fever booster vaccination. Written as DNA, the CDR3 is TGTGCCAGCAGTTACTTAGGTAGCGGGAGTGGGAATGAGCAGTTCTTC. It is translated as CASSYLGSGSGNEQFF.